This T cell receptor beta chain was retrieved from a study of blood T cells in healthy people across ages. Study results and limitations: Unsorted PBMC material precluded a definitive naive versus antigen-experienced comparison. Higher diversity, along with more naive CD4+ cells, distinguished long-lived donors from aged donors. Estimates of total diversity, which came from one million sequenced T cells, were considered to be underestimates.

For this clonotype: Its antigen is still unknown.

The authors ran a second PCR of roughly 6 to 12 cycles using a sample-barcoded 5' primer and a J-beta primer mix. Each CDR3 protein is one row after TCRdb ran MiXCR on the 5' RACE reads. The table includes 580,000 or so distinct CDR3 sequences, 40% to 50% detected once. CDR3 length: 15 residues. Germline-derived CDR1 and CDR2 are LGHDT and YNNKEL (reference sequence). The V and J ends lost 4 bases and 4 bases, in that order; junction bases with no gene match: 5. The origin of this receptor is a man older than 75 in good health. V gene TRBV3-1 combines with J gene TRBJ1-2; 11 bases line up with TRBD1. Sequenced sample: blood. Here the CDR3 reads CASSRGTGGGYGYTF. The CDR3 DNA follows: TGTGCCAGCAGCCGCGGGACAGGGGGAGGCTATGGCTACACCTTC.